This TCR beta chain was retrieved from a study of T cell repertoires in cytomegalovirus infection. Broader study findings: CMV carriers having the relevant HLA were flagged by cumulative public TCR beta family frequency.

This clonotype showed up just a few times. What it binds is not known. The ends were cut back, 0 bases at V and 2 bases at J, with 13 bases in the middle. The CDR3 contains 16 residues. Looked up from germline, CDR1 is SGHDN and CDR2 is FVKESK. Each CDR3 protein gets one entry after TCRdb re-called the reads with MiXCR. Found here are over 150,000 distinct CDR3 sequences, roughly an eighth of them singletons; the top ten hold 25% to 30%. The chain is built from TRBV14 and TRBJ2-5, with D possibly matching TRBD2 (6 bases). Sample: PBMCs. The receptor was derived from a human donor in good health (CMV status not recorded). Some clones in this sample may be carry-over from other donors' samples. CDR3 nucleotide sequence: TGTGCCAGCAGCCAAGATAGGCGGGGAGAGCAAGAGACCCAGTACTTC. As protein: CASSQDRRGEQETQYF.